The sequence of this T cell receptor (beta chain) was determined in a study of T cells in Graves' hyperthyroidism and ophthalmopathy. Broader study findings: Blood held most thyroid clonotypes expanded above 0.001 frequency.

This clonotype turned up a few times. Its antigen is unidentified. Patients between 18 and 65 years old had hyperthyroidism, newly diagnosed and lasting under 2 months. Uncontrolled infection, other autoimmune disease, pregnancy or lactation led to exclusion. PBMCs were sourced from less than 12 ml fresh peripheral blood. The investigators amplified TCR beta CDR3 regions from RNA transcripts. First-round RT-PCR with HTBI primers amplified the TCR CDR3 region. MiXCR, applied by TCRdb to the multiplex PCR reads, yields one record per CDR3 protein. The repertoire holds approximately 370,000 distinct CDR3 sequences, with 17% as singletons. In germline, CDR1 is DFQATT, CDR2 SNEGSKA (reference sequence). Trimming removed 5 bases from V and 2 bases from J, with 12 bases in between. This CDR3 comprises 13 residues.

The sequence derives from a woman in her thirties with Graves' hyperthyroidism that later progressed to Graves' ophthalmopathy. The sequencing input was blood. The gene calls are TRBV20-1 and TRBJ2-5; D may correspond to TRBD1 or TRBD2 (5 bases each). This CDR3 reads CSAGTGLQETQYF. DNA for the CDR3: TGCAGTGCTGGGACCGGGCTTCAAGAGACCCAGTACTTC.